This entry concerns a single TCR beta chain. The antigen remains unidentified. The source of the sample is a study of persistence of HIV-infected CD4 T cells. The immunoSEQ assay was version 4, run in survey mode. Libraries were prepared by immunoSEQ multiplex PCR; TCRdb keeps only in-frame clonotypes and omits some of them. In the table there are more than 30,000 clones, 82% of which are singletons. Germline lookup yields CDR1 MNHEY and CDR2 SVGAGI. This CDR3 is 12 amino acids long. After removal of 4 bases from V and 7 bases from J, the junction contained 3 bases not matched to a gene. Overlapping HIV-1 Gag 15-mer peptides at approximately 0.91 ug per peptide per mL were used. Sorted nonresponding memory CD4+ T cells were CD40L-negative, CD69-negative, CD45RO-high.

The chain combines TRBV6-5 with TRBJ1-2; 7 nucleotides align to TRBD1. This receptor was taken from an adult with HIV. The donor label of this sample is uncertain. The specimen was cultured CD4+ T cells from PBMCs, collected from a patient who received antiretroviral therapy. CDR3 nucleotide sequence: TGTGCCAGCAGTTCGGGACAGCTTGGCTACACCTTC. Translation: CASSSGQLGYTF.